This T cell receptor (beta chain) is from a study of T cell repertoires in cytomegalovirus infection. Comment on this clonotype: Its antigen is still unknown. This sequence may be a read error, since a much larger clone differs from it by one base.

Study conclusions and caveats: What dominated the ex vivo response were HLA-C-restricted CMV-specific TCR beta clonotypes.

TCRdb redid the calling of the reads with MiXCR, one entry per CDR3 protein. The sample holds 65,000 to 90,000 distinct CDR3 sequences, just under 4% seen once. The CDR3 consists of 16 residues. CDR1 is SGHVS and CDR2 is FQNEAQ in the germline V gene. Losses at the gene ends were 5 bases for V and 5 bases for J; bases not matched to a gene: 12. V gene TRBV7-8 combines with J gene TRBJ1-1, with 9 bases that match TRBD1. The TCR sequence derives from a human donor in good health (CMV status not recorded). Some clones in this sample may be carry-over from other donors' samples. Input material: PBMCs. Here the CDR3 reads CASSTGQGLRGTEAFF. The CDR3 DNA follows: TGTGCCAGCAGCACCGGACAGGGGTTAAGGGGAACTGAAGCTTTCTTT.